This T cell receptor beta chain was documented in a study of tumor-infiltrating lymphocytes in oesophageal squamous cell carcinoma. This clonotype showed up just a few times. CDR1 is DFQATT and CDR2 is SNEGSKA in the germline V gene (reference sequence). This CDR3 has 13 amino acids. Each CDR3 protein is one row after TCRdb ran MiXCR on the PCR reads. Here the sample spans tens of thousands of distinct CDR3 sequences, under 45% being singletons. This chain joins TRBV20-1 and TRBJ2-5; 8 bases fit TRBD1. The last part of the DNA fits TRBJ2-7 better; the J call may be wrong. Source material: esophageal tumor tissue. The receptor was isolated from a male donor with esophageal squamous cell carcinoma. As DNA, the CDR3 is TGCAGTGCTACAAGATACAGGGGGAACGAGCAGTACTTC. This sequence encodes CSATRYRGNEQYF.